A selection of T cell receptor beta chains follows, all from one sample in a study of cytomegalovirus exposure and HLA in healthy donors. Method: immunoSEQ multiplex PCR; TCRdb's copy keeps in-frame clones and lacks some. The sample holds about 160,000 clones; roughly 65% are singletons and the top ten take approximately 4.5%. The specimen sequenced was PBMCs. These receptors all come from a woman under 30 in good health and CMV-seropositive. The CDR3 runs from the conserved cysteine through the conserved F or W. Fields, in order: V gene, J gene, clone size, D gene, CDR3 protein, CDR3 DNA. A D gene is named only where the DNA matches it firmly. The size entry is marked missing in some rows and otherwise reads once, few, many or a size class.

>TRBV7-3|TRBJ2-3|.|.
CASSLSIGDTDTQYF
TGTGCCAGCAGCTTATCAATCGGGGACACAGATACGCAGTATTTT
>TRBV6-5|TRBJ2-7|.|.
CARVQGLLAYEQYF
TGTGCCAGGGTACAGGGTCTACTGGCCTACGAGCAGTACTTC
>TRBV11-2|TRBJ2-7|.|.
CASSLLRAGPSEQYF
TGTGCCAGCAGCTTATTACGGGCGGGACCCTCTGAGCAGTACTTC
>TRBV6-5|TRBJ1-6|.|.
CASSYSIALNSPLHF
TGTGCCAGCAGTTACTCGATAGCTCTTAATTCACCCCTCCACTTT
>TRBV5-1|TRBJ2-1|.|.
CASSGGGGYNEQFF
TGCGCCAGCAGTGGGGGAGGCGGGTACAATGAGCAGTTCTTC
>TRBV7-2|TRBJ1-2|.|TRBD1
CASSLGTGGFYGYTF
TGTGCCAGCAGCCTTGGGACAGGGGGCTTTTATGGCTACACCTTC
>TRBV4-1|TRBJ1-1|few|.
CASSLASMNTEAFF
TGCGCCAGCAGCCTCGCGTCAATGAACACTGAAGCTTTCTTT
>TRBV30|TRBJ2-2|.|TRBD1
CAWNTGGTNTGELFF
TGTGCCTGGAATACAGGGGGAACGAACACCGGGGAGCTGTTTTTT
>TRBV11-2|TRBJ2-6|few|.
CASSFIGGSPSGANVLTF
TGTGCCAGCAGCTTTATCGGCGGAAGTCCCTCTGGGGCCAACGTCCTGACTTTC
>TRBV4-2|TRBJ1-2|.|TRBD1
CASSQKGQGASRNYGYTF
TGTGCCAGCAGCCAAAAGGGACAGGGGGCTTCAAGGAACTATGGCTACACCTTC
>TRBV30|TRBJ2-5|.|.
CAWTGNQKETQYF
TGTGCCTGGACAGGAAACCAAAAAGAGACCCAGTACTTC
>TRBV4-2|TRBJ2-1|.|TRBD2
CASSQDSGGAFEQFF
TGTGCCAGCAGCCAAGATAGCGGGGGGGCGTTTGAGCAGTTCTTC
>TRBV9|TRBJ2-1|.|.
CASSAPQTPYNEQFF
TGTGCCAGCAGCGCCCCACAGACCCCCTACAATGAGCAGTTCTTC
>TRBV6-5|TRBJ1-6|once|.
CASTLWGRGSPLHF
TGCGCCAGCACTTTATGGGGGCGAGGTTCACCCCTCCACTTT